The rows below give T cell receptor beta chains drawn from one sample of a study of radiation and T cells in renal cell carcinoma. The repertoire was sequenced with immunoSEQ multiplex PCR; TCRdb's copy has only in-frame clones and lacks some. The sample yields 150,000 or so clones, about 87% seen once. Source: blood, taken from a patient whose treatment included radiotherapy and nephrectomy. These receptor sequences come from an older woman with renal cell carcinoma. CDR3s include the opening cysteine and the closing phenylalanine or tryptophan. D genes are given only for firm matches. Not every row has a clone size; where given, it reads once, few, many or a size class.

j_call | d_call | v_call | clone_size | cdr3_aa | cdr3_nt
TRBJ1-3 | . | TRBV5-8 | . | CASSLFTISGNTIYF | TGTGCCAGCAGCTTATTTACAATTTCTGGAAACACCATATATTTT
TRBJ1-1 | . | TRBV19 | . | CASSLHLPGTNTEAFF | TGTGCCAGTAGTCTCCATCTACCGGGAACGAACACTGAAGCTTTCTTT
TRBJ2-2 | TRBD1 | TRBV2 | few | CASSGQGGMNTGELFF | TGTGCCAGCAGCGGACAGGGCGGAATGAACACCGGGGAGCTGTTTTTT
TRBJ1-1 | . | TRBV7-9 | once | CASSLEGSKNTEAFF | TGTGCCAGCAGCTTAGAAGGCAGTAAGAACACTGAAGCTTTCTTT
TRBJ1-5 | TRBD1 | TRBV7-2 | few | CASSLAGRDRKPDSNQPQHF | TGTGCCAGCAGCTTAGCCGGCCGGGACAGAAAACCGGATAGCAATCAGCCCCAGCATTTT
TRBJ2-1 | . | TRBV7-9 | . | CASSFQGREQFF | TGTGCCAGCAGCTTCCAGGGACGTGAGCAGTTCTTC
TRBJ2-3 | . | TRBV7-2 | . | CASSFQRGPGGQYF | TGTGCCAGCAGCTTCCAGCGGGGGCCAGGGGGGCAGTATTTT
TRBJ2-7 | . | TRBV2 | . | CASSSRTFDYEQYF | TGTGCCAGCAGCTCACGGACCTTTGACTACGAGCAGTACTTC
TRBJ1-2 | TRBD1 | TRBV7-9 | . | CASSSTGDGYTF | TGTGCCAGCAGCTCGACAGGGGACGGCTACACCTTC
TRBJ1-5 | TRBD1 | TRBV6-5 | . | CASSSDRGGQPQHF | TGTGCCAGCAGTTCTGACAGGGGAGGCCAGCCCCAGCATTTT
TRBJ2-3 | . | TRBV7-2 | . | CASSPDSSTDTQYF | TGTGCCAGCAGCCCGGACAGCTCCACAGATACGCAGTATTTT
TRBJ2-5 | . | TRBV4-3 | . | CASSQDLGRGETQYF | TGCGCCAGCAGCCAAGATCTGGGTAGAGGCGAGACCCAGTACTTC
TRBJ2-7 | . | TRBV11-3 | . | CAIDWIGQSSYEQYF | TGTGCCATTGATTGGATAGGACAGAGCTCCTACGAGCAGTACTTC
TRBJ1-1 | . | TRBV11-3 | once | CASSLARDAEAFF | TGTGCCAGCAGCTTAGCCCGGGACGCTGAAGCTTTCTTT